The rows below give T cell receptor beta chains drawn from one sample of a study of molecular identifiers for immune sequencing clone quantification. TCRdb passed the PCR reads through MiXCR, listing each CDR3 protein once. Of about 640,000 distinct CDR3 sequences in the sample, just under 20% were seen once. Material: naive CD8+ T cells from blood, with Jurkat cell RNA spiked in. These TCRs come from a human donor in good health. Some libraries in this study had Jurkat cell RNA spiked in. Each CDR3 is given with its conserved first and last residue. D genes are given only for firm matches. A clone size is listed for some rows: how often the clone was seen (once, few, many), or a class if it is expanded.

j_call	v_call	d_call	clone_size	cdr3_nt	cdr3_aa
TRBJ1-5	TRBV7-6	.	many	TGTGCCAGCAGCTTCGGCCGGAGTCAGCCCCAGCATTTT	CASSFGRSQPQHF
TRBJ1-5	TRBV19	.	.	TGTGCCAGTAGTATAGATAGTTCGGGACCCAATCAGCCCCAGCATTTT	CASSIDSSGPNQPQHF
TRBJ2-1	TRBV6-5	TRBD1	few	TGTGCCAGCGGGACAGGGGCCTACAATGAGCAGTTCTTC	CASGTGAYNEQFF
TRBJ2-2	TRBV30	.	.	TGTGCCTGGGGAACCCTGTGGGGGGCGGCCGGGGAGCTGTTTTTT	CAWGTLWGAAGELFF
TRBJ2-1	TRBV20-1	TRBD2	.	TGCGGTGCTAGACTAGCGTATTACAATGAGCAGTTCTTC	CGARLAYYNEQFF
TRBJ2-1	TRBV28	.	many	TGTGCCAGCAGTTCCCTCCTTCAGGGCCCGACCCATGAGCAGTTCTTC	CASSSLLQGPTHEQFF
TRBJ2-7	TRBV11-2	TRBD2	.	TGTGCCAGCAGCGGACCCGGGACTAGCGCCTACGACGAGCGGTACTTC	CASSGPGTSAYDERYF
TRBJ2-3	TRBV27	TRBD2	few	TGTGCCAGCTCCTCTCCCGGGGGGACTAGCGGGGGGCGGGGTGGAGATACGCAGTATTTT	CASSSPGGTSGGRGGDTQYF
TRBJ2-6	TRBV19	.	.	TGTGCCAGTAGTACCGGGGGGCGAGGGGCCAACGTCCTGACTTTC	CASSTGGRGANVLTF
TRBJ2-5	TRBV27	.	many	TGTGCCAGCAGTTTCCGGGGAAGGCGAGAGACCCAGTACTTC	CASSFRGRRETQYF
TRBJ2-5	TRBV7-9	.	many	TGTGCCAGCAGCTCGAGGGGAGTAGGCCAAGAGACCCAGTACTTC	CASSSRGVGQETQYF
TRBJ1-1	TRBV20-1	.	many	TGCAGCCTCACATTGAACACTGAAGCTTTCTTT	CSLTLNTEAFF
TRBJ2-3	TRBV6-2/TRBV6-3	.	many	TGTGCCAGCAGTTACGGACTCAGCACAGATACGCAGTATTTT	CASSYGLSTDTQYF
TRBJ2-7	TRBV2	.	many	TGTGCCAGCAGTGATGTTCGCGTCAGCCCCTACGAGCAGTACTTC	CASSDVRVSPYEQYF
TRBJ1-1	TRBV19	.	few	TGTGCCAGTAGTGTCTCCGGGACGCGTGAAGCTTTCTTT	CASSVSGTREAFF
TRBJ1-1	TRBV29-1	TRBD1	few	TGCAGCGACCAGCAGGGGGCGCGAACTGAAGCTTTCTTT	CSDQQGARTEAFF
TRBJ1-2	TRBV10-3	TRBD1	many	TGTGCCATCAGTGAGGGGACAGGGGCCACCAGCTTC	CAISEGTGATSF
TRBJ2-5	TRBV5-4	.	many	TGTGCCAGCGCAATGAGCTGGAGAGAGACCCAGTACTTC	CASAMSWRETQYF
TRBJ2-7	TRBV10-3	TRBD1	many	TGTGCCATCAGTGACCCGGACAGGTCCTACGAGCAGTACTTC	CAISDPDRSYEQYF
TRBJ2-7	TRBV28	.	.	TGTACCAGCAGCCTGGGGAGCGAGCAGTGCTTC	CTSSLGSEQCF
TRBJ1-2	TRBV29-1	.	.	TGCAGCGTTGAAGATTGGGGGGCCCTAAGCTATGGCTACACCTTC	CSVEDWGALSYGYTF
TRBJ1-1	TRBV19	.	.	TGTGCCAGTAGTATAGACTGGACAACCAACACTGAAGCTTTCTTT	CASSIDWTTNTEAFF
TRBJ2-1	TRBV19	TRBD2	once	TGTGCCAGTGCCGGGACTAGCATTTCAGTTGAGCAGTTCTTC	CASAGTSISVEQFF
TRBJ2-3	TRBV14	.	many	TGTGCCAGCAGCCAAGTTAGTGGACACACAGATACGCAGTATTTT	CASSQVSGHTDTQYF
TRBJ2-7	TRBV9	TRBD2	many	TGTGCCAGCAGCGTAGAAGCTAGCGGGGCCTACGAGCAGTACTTC	CASSVEASGAYEQYF
TRBJ2-1	TRBV11-3	TRBD2	.	TGTGCCAGCAGCGCAACCGGGACTAGCGGGGGGCTCTCCTACAATGAGCAGTTCTTC	CASSATGTSGGLSYNEQFF
TRBJ1-2	TRBV5-6	.	.	.	CASSLVGAGTHGCTF
TRBJ2-7	TRBV2	TRBD2	.	TGTGCCAGCAGTGAGACCCGGGGACTAGCGACCTACGAGCAGTACTTC	CASSETRGLATYEQYF
TRBJ2-7	TRBV7-2	.	many	TGTGCCAGCAGCTTAGCGGGCGCGGTCTACGAGCAGTACTTC	CASSLAGAVYEQYF
TRBJ2-6	TRBV12-3/TRBV12-4	TRBD1	many	TGTGCCAGCAGTTTTAGGTTCCCGGGACAGGGGATCTCTGGGGCCAACGTCCTGACTTTC	CASSFRFPGQGISGANVLTF